Listed here are 25 T cell receptor beta chains from one sample, sequenced in a study of beta chain features in type 1 diabetes. General study results and limits: Across all four CD4+ subsets, people with type 1 diabetes showed modestly shorter TCRB CDR3s.

Antigens for these TCRs are unknown. As every portion of the isolated RNA was reverse transcribed, the sequencing read expressed TCRB transcripts. Profiling relied on immunoSEQ multiplex PCR, and the TCRdb table lists in-frame clones only, not all of them. The sample has a few hundred thousand clones, 9.6% seen once. Sequenced: central memory CD4+ T cells from blood. The receptors originated from a young man with type 1 diabetes.

This clone was observed a handful of times. This chain joins TRBV6-1 and TRBJ2-7; D unresolved. Germline V gene sequence: CDR1 MNHNS, CDR2 SASEGT. With 8 bases removed from V and 2 bases from J, the gap between germline ends came to 19 bases. This CDR3 has 15 amino acids. The CDR3 bases are TGTGCCAGCGCGCTTGAAAGGACCGCTACCTACGAGCAGTACTTC. The encoded protein is CASALERTATYEQYF.

This clone was recorded a few times. The chain joins TRBV29-1 to TRBJ2-1, with 10 bases matching TRBD1. With V trimmed by 7 bases and J by 7 bases, 10 bases remained unmatched. The V gene's germline CDR1 is SQVTM and CDR2 ANQGSEA. The CDR3 is 14 amino acids. The CDR3 DNA is TGCAGCGGAGCCCGGGACAGGGGTCGGAATGAGCAGTTCTTC. This codes for CSGARDRGRNEQFF.

This clone has only a few counts. The chain couples TRBV14 to TRBJ2-3, with a possible D match to TRBD2 (6 bases). The germline V and J ends were trimmed by 5 bases and 0 bases, with 12 bases remaining between them. Germline V gene lookup returns CDR1 SGHDN and CDR2 FVKESK. The CDR3 has 15 residues. The CDR3 sequence is CASSDAGSSTDTQYF. As DNA, the CDR3 is TGTGCCAGCAGCGACGCGGGGAGTAGCACAGATACGCAGTATTTT. The full variable domain, rest sourced from reference TRBV14 and TRBJ2-3, is EAGVTQFPSHSVIEKGQTVTLRCDPISGHDNLYWYRRVMGKEIKFLLHFVKESKQDESGMPNNRFLAERTGGTYSTLKVQPAELEDSGVYFCASSDAGSSTDTQYFGPGTRLTVL.

The chain is built from TRBV7-3 and TRBJ1-1; no definite D call. V lost 5 bases to trimming and J lost 3 bases, with 13 bases between them. The CDR3 is made up of 14 amino acids. The V gene's germline CDR1 is SGHTA and CDR2 FQGTGA. CDR3 DNA sequence: TGTGCCAGCAGCCTACCCAGACTCGACACTGAAGCTTTCTTT. Translating it yields CASSLPRLDTEAFF.

The genes are TRBV11-2 and TRBJ1-6; D unresolved. CDR1 is SGHAT, CDR2 FQNNGV, per germline. V lost 3 bases to trimming and J lost 9 bases, with 12 bases between them. The CDR3 is 14 amino acids. CDR3 region: CASSLRREGSPLHF. CDR3 nucleotides: TGTGCCAGCAGCTTGAGGAGGGAAGGTTCACCCCTCCACTTT.

This clone was observed a handful of times. The CDR3: CASSLGRSVQYF. The CDR3 nucleotides read TGTGCCAGCAGTTTGGGCCGTAGTGTTCAGTACTTC. This chain joins TRBV28 and TRBJ2-4; no firm D call. Looked up from germline, CDR1 is MDHEN and CDR2 is SYDVKM. The V end was cut by 3 bases, the J end by 11 bases, with 11 bases between. CDR3 length equals 12 residues. The full variable domain, completed using reference TRBV28 and TRBJ2-4, is DVKVTQSSRYLVKRTGEKVFLECVQDMDHENMFWYRQDPGLGLRLIYFSYDVKMKEKGDIPEGYSVSREKKERFSLILESASTNQTSMYLCASSLGRSVQYFGAGTRLSVL.

There are a few counts of this clone. The rearrangement uses TRBV5-1 and TRBJ2-5, with D unclear. Germline V gene data show CDR1 as SGHRS and CDR2 as YFSETQ. V was clipped by 0 bases and J by 1 base, with 13 bases between them. CDR3 length: 16 residues. The CDR3 sequence is CASSLDVFGSQETQYF. CDR3 DNA: TGCGCCAGCAGCTTGGATGTTTTCGGCAGCCAAGAGACCCAGTACTTC.

Ten or more counts support this clone. The chain carries TRBV5-4 and TRBJ2-1; unclear D gene. The V gene's germline CDR1 is SGHNT and CDR2 YYREEE (reference sequence). V was trimmed by 0 bases and J by 5 bases, leaving 6 bases between them. The CDR3 runs 13 residues. CDR3: CASSLAQDNEQFF. The CDR3 bases are TGTGCCAGCAGCTTGGCTCAGGACAATGAGCAGTTCTTC.

CDR3 sequence (DNA): TGTGCCAGCAGCTTGTGGGACGGATTTAACAATGAGCAGTTCTTC. Encoded protein: CASSLWDGFNNEQFF. The chain has TRBV11-2 and TRBJ2-1; D is perhaps TRBD1 or TRBD2 (5 bases each). The CDR3 contains 15 residues. Deletions cut 3 bases from V and 5 bases from J, with 14 bases between. Germline-derived CDR1 and CDR2 are SGHAT and FQNNGV.

This clone has more than one count but fewer than ten. This may stem from a read error, because a much larger clone lies one nucleotide away. This chain connects TRBV7-2 to TRBJ1-5; 7 bases agree with TRBD1. The germline gives CDR1 SGHTA, CDR2 FQGNSA. V shed 5 bases, J shed 2 bases, and the junction held 3 bases outside the gene matches. This CDR3 has 14 amino acids. The CDR3 loop is CASSPGQGNQPQHF. CDR3 DNA sequence: TGTGCCAGCAGCCCTGGACAGGGCAATCAGCCCCAGCATTTT.

This clone was seen at least ten times. V usage is TRBV6-1 and J usage is TRBJ2-5; 9 bases match TRBD1. V was pared by 10 bases and J by 5 bases, with 11 bases of the junction left unmatched. The CDR3 extends over 14 amino acids. CDR1 is MNHNS, CDR2 SASEGT, per germline. The CDR3 DNA follows: TGTGCCATCAGGAGGGACAGGGCGGCCGAGACCCAGTACTTC. Translated, it gives CAIRRDRAAETQYF.

This clone was seen only a few times. This chain uses TRBV7-2 with TRBJ1-5; no clear D. Looked up from germline, CDR1 is SGHTA and CDR2 is FQGNSA. V lost 1 base to trimming and J lost 4 bases, with 14 bases between them. The CDR3 is 16 amino acids. For the CDR3, the DNA is TGTGCCAGCAGCTTAGAGTTTGACGGTGGGAATCAGCCCCAGCATTTT. It codes for CASSLEFDGGNQPQHF.

The chain combines TRBV19 with TRBJ2-1, with TRBD2 identical over 10 bases. The CDR3 length is 17 residues. CDR1 is LNHDA and CDR2 is SQIVND in the germline V gene (reference sequence). Trimming cost V 5 bases and J 7 bases; bases outside gene matches: 14. CDR3 in DNA: TGTGCCAGTAGTCCCTACCCCCTAGCGGGAGCAAGGAATGAGCAGTTCTTC. Encoded protein: CASSPYPLAGARNEQFF.

The chain recombines TRBV29-1 with TRBJ2-7; 9 bases fit TRBD1. The CDR3 length is 13 residues. V shed 7 bases, J shed 4 bases, and the junction held 8 bases outside the gene matches. Germline V gives CDR1 SQVTM, CDR2 ANQGSEA. Here the CDR3 DNA reads TGCAGCGCCGTCGACAGGGGGGGGTACGAGCAGTACTTC. This codes for CSAVDRGGYEQYF.

The chain links TRBV7-2 to TRBJ2-3; tentatively, D is TRBD2 (6 bases). From germline, CDR1 is SGHTA and CDR2 FQGNSA. Trimming shortened V by 5 bases and J by 3 bases, and 15 bases separated the two germline ends. This CDR3 has 15 amino acids. In DNA, the CDR3 is TGTGCCAGCAGCCCTAGATCCGGGGGAACAGATACGCAGTATTTT. Its translation is CASSPRSGGTDTQYF.

This clone has only a few counts. V usage is TRBV28 and J usage is TRBJ2-2; possibly TRBD1 for D (8 bases). The CDR3 runs to 14 residues. Germline V gene data show CDR1 as MDHEN and CDR2 as SYDVKM. V was cut by 11 bases and J by 4 bases, with 17 bases left in between. CDR3 loop: CAHRGGIFTGELFF. DNA for the CDR3: TGTGCCCACAGGGGGGGAATATTCACCGGGGAGCTGTTTTTT.

This clone was observed a few times. The chain couples TRBV19 to TRBJ2-7; D uncertain. V lost 4 bases, J lost 6 bases, and 19 bases lay in between. This CDR3 is 15 amino acids long. Germline values: CDR1 LNHDA, CDR2 SQIVND (reference sequence). The CDR3 region is CASSTQAAVGAEQYF. CDR3 DNA sequence: TGTGCCAGTAGTACTCAGGCAGCCGTCGGAGCCGAGCAGTACTTC.

The chain employs TRBV9 and TRBJ2-1, with 12 bases aligning to TRBD2. Trimming took 4 bases from V and 6 from J; bases not matched to a gene: 29. Looked up from germline, CDR1 is SGDLS and CDR2 is YYNGEE. This CDR3 is built from 23 residues. CDR3 bases: TGTGCCAGCAGCCCTTCTAGCGGGAGGGCCTTGGTGTCTCTTCGTCTTTTATCCAATGAGCAGTTCTTC. Translated, it gives CASSPSSGRALVSLRLLSNEQFF. The whole variable domain, filled in from reference TRBV9 and TRBJ2-1, reads DSGVTQTPKHLITATGQRVTLRCSPRSGDLSVYWYQQSLDQGLQFLIQYYNGEERAKGNILERFSAQQFPDLHSELNLSSLELGDSALYFCASSPSSGRALVSLRLLSNEQFFGPGTRLTVL.

The gene calls are TRBV11-2 and TRBJ2-5; D gene ambiguous. The tail of the sequence fits TRBJ2-7 better, so the J call may be wrong. Germline V lookup: CDR1 SGHAT, CDR2 FQNNGV. The CDR3 loop spans 12 amino acids. For the CDR3, the DNA is TGTGCCAGCAGGCACGTAGGGTACGAGCAGTACTTC. Translation gives CASRHVGYEQYF.

In nucleotides, the CDR3 is TGTGCCAGCAGCTCCAGACTAGCGGGAGGTCACGAGCAGTACTTC. Its protein is CASSSRLAGGHEQYF. The chain employs TRBV7-2 and TRBJ2-7, with 13 bases matching TRBD2. With V trimmed by 4 bases and J by 5 bases, 5 bases remained unmatched. The CDR3 spans 15 residues. Germline CDR1 reads SGHTA; CDR2 reads FQGNSA.

The rearrangement joins TRBV7-9 to TRBJ2-5, with 7 bases matching TRBD1. V was pared by 3 bases and J by 0 bases, with 4 bases of the junction left unmatched. The CDR3 is made up of 15 amino acids. Per the germline V gene, CDR1 is SEHNR and CDR2 is FQNEAQ (reference sequence). In DNA, the CDR3 is TGTGCCAGCAGCTTCACAGGGGACAACCAAGAGACCCAGTACTTC. This sequence encodes CASSFTGDNQETQYF. The full variable domain, its missing parts supplied by reference TRBV7-9 and TRBJ2-5, is DTGVSQNPRHKITKRGQNVTFRCDPISEHNRLYWYRQTLGQGPEFLTYFQNEAQLEKSRLLSDRFSAERPKGSFSTLEIQRTEQGDSAMYLCASSFTGDNQETQYFGPGTRLLVL.

This clone was observed at least ten times. This chain connects TRBV7-6 to TRBJ2-1, with 8 bases identical to TRBD2. CDR1 SGHVS and CDR2 FNYEAQ come from the germline V gene. V was clipped by 5 bases and J by 1 base; unmatched bases: 10. The CDR3 is 17 amino acids. CDR3 sequence (DNA): TGTGCCAGCAGCGCAGAATATAGCGGGACTTCCTACAATGAGCAGTTCTTC. Translating it yields CASSAEYSGTSYNEQFF.

This clone was counted between two and nine times. The V and J genes are TRBV19 and TRBJ1-5; no clear D. The germline V gene has CDR1 LNHDA and CDR2 SQIVND (reference sequence). The CDR3 is 15 amino acids. V shed 4 bases and J shed 2 bases, with 12 bases lying between them. The CDR3 DNA follows: TGTGCCAGTAGTACCGCGGGCAAGGGCAATCAGCCCCAGCATTTT. Translating it yields CASSTAGKGNQPQHF.

J is TRBJ2-1 and V is TRBV7-8, with D maybe TRBD1 (5 bases). V lost 2 bases, J lost 5 bases, and 10 bases lay in between. Germline assignment: CDR1 SGHVS and CDR2 FQNEAQ. The CDR3 totals 14 residues. The CDR3 spells CASSLFSRDNEQFF. DNA for the CDR3: TGTGCCAGCAGCTTATTCTCCAGGGACAATGAGCAGTTCTTC.

CDR3 in amino acids: CASSFSGGVAGREQYF. The DNA for the CDR3 is TGTGCCAGCAGTTTTTCGGGCGGGGTAGCGGGGCGCGAGCAGTACTTC. The chain uses TRBV27 and TRBJ2-7; TRBD2 matches 8 bases. After removal of 3 bases from V and 6 bases from J, the junction contained 13 bases not matched to a gene. Germline V CDR1 and CDR2: MNHEY, SMNVEV (reference sequence). This CDR3 spans 16 amino acids.